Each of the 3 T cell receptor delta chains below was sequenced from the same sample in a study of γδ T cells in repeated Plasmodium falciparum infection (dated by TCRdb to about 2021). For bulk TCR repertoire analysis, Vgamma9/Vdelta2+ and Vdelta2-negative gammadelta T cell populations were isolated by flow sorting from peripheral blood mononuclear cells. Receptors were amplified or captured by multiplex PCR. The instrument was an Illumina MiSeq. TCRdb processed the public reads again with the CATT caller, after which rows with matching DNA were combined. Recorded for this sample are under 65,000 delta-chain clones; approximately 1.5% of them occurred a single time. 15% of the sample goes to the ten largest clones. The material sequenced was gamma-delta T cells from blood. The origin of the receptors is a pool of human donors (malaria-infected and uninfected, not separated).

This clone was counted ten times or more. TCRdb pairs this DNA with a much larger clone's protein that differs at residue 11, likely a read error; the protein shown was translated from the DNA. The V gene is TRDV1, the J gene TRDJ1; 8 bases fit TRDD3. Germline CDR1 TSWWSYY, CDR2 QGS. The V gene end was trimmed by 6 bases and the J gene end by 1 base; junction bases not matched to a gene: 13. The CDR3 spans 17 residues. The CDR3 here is CALGWGNTLQCTDKLIF. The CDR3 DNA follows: TGTGCTCTTGGCTGGGGGAACACCCTTCAGTGCACCGATAAACTCATCTTT.

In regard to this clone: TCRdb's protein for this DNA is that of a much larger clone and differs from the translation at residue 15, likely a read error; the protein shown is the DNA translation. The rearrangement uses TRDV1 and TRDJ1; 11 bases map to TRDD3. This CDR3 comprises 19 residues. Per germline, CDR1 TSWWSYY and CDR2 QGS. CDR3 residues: CALGELGWGIPSYTGKLIF. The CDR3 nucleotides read TGTGCTCTTGGGGAACTAGGCTGGGGGATACCCTCATACACCGGTAAACTCATCTTT.

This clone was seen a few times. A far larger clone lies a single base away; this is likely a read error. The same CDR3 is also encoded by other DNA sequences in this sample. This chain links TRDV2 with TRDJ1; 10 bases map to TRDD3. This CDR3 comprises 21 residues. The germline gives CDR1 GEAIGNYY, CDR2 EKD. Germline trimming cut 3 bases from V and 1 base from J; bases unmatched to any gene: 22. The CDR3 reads CACDAYWGMAPGAGGTDKLIF. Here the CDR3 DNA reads TGTGCCTGTGACGCATACTGGGGGATGGCTCCGGGTGCGGGTGGCACCGATAAACTCATCTTT.